This T cell receptor (beta chain) is drawn from a study of T cells in Graves' hyperthyroidism and ophthalmopathy. RNA transcripts gave rise to amplified TCR beta CDR3 regions. HTBI primers were the set used in a first-round RT-PCR of the TCR CDR3. Each CDR3 protein is one row after TCRdb ran MiXCR on the multiplex PCR reads. The data contain about 560,000 distinct CDR3 sequences, 15% to 17% of them singletons. This clonotype was seen a few times. Its cognate antigen is unknown. General study points: Expanded thyroid clonotypes (above 0.001) were mostly also found in blood. In validation, the model predicted ophthalmopathy. These predictions came a median about 6.2 months before onset.

The ends were cut back, 6 bases at V and 2 bases at J, with 11 bases in the middle. Germline CDR1 LNHNV, CDR2 YYDKDF (reference sequence). CDR3 length: 15 residues. Graves' hyperthyroidism showing no ophthalmopathy progression within 18 months was considered stable. Subjects aged 18 to 65 presented with newly diagnosed hyperthyroidism of less than 2 months' duration. This chain joins TRBV15 and TRBJ2-6; no definite D call. This TCR derives from a woman in her thirties with Graves' hyperthyroidism. The specimen was blood. CDR3 sequence: CATSIEVAGANVLTF. For the CDR3, the DNA is TGTGCCACCAGTATTGAAGTGGCTGGGGCCAACGTCCTGACTTTC.